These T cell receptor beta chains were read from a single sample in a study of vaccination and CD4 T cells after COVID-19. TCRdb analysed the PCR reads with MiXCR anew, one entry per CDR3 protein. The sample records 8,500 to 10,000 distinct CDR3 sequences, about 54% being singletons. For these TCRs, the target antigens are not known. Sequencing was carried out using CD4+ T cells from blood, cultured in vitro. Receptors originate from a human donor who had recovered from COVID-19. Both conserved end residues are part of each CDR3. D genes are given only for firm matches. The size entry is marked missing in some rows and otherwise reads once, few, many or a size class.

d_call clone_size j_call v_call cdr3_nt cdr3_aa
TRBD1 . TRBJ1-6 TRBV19 TGTGCCAGTAGTCGACCCCAGGGACAGGGAGGATCACCCCTCCACTTT CASSRPQGQGGSPLHF
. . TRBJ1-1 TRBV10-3 TGTGCCATCAGTCGGGACCGACAGTCTGAAGCTTTCTTT CAISRDRQSEAFF
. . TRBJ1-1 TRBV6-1 TGTGCCAGCAGTGCCCGCAGGGGCGAAGCTTTCTTT CASSARRGEAFF
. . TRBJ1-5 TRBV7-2 TGTGCCAGCAGCTTAGAGGGCAACTCGCGAAATCAGCCCCAGCATTTT CASSLEGNSRNQPQHF
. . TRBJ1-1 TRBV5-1 TGCGCCAGCAGCTTGGCGTGGACACTAAACACTGAAGCTTTCTTT CASSLAWTLNTEAFF
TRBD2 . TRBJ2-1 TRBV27 TGTGCCAGCAGTTTAGGACTAGCGGGGGGGAGGAATGAGCAGTTCTTC CASSLGLAGGRNEQFF
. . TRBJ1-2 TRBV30 TGTGCCTGGGGGCAAAACGGCTATGGCTACACCTTC CAWGQNGYGYTF
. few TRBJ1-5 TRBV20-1 TGCAGTGCTCACAACATAGACAGGTCCGGAGGGAATCAGCCCCAGCATTTT CSAHNIDRSGGNQPQHF
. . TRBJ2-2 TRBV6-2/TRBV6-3 TGTGCCAGCACCAGGGAGAGGAACACCGGGGAGCTGTTTTTT CASTRERNTGELFF
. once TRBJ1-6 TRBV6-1 TGTGCCAGCAGCTCCGGATGGAACTCCCTAAATTCACCCCTCCACTTT CASSSGWNSLNSPLHF
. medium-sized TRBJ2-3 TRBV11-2 TGTGCCAGCAGCCCCTTGAGTACAGATACGCAGTATTTT CASSPLSTDTQYF
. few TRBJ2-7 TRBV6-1 TGTGCCAGCAGCCCTTCCCCGTGGGGGGTTAGGTACGAGCAGTACTTC CASSPSPWGVRYEQYF
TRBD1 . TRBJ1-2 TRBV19 TGTGCCAGTAGAACAAGACAGGGGAATGGCTACACCTTC CASRTRQGNGYTF
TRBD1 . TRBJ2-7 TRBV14 TGTGCCAGCAGCCAATATGTCCCAGGGGACAGCTACGAGCAGTACTTC CASSQYVPGDSYEQYF
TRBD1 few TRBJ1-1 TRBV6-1 TGTGCCAGCAGGGGACAGTCTAAGAACACTGAAGCTTTCTTT CASRGQSKNTEAFF
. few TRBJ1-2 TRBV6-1 TGTGCCAGCAGTGCAGGGTACGATGGCTACACCTTC CASSAGYDGYTF
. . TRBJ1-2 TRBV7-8 TGTGCCAGCAGCTTAGTGGCAGCTCCGACTGGCTACACCTTC CASSLVAAPTGYTF
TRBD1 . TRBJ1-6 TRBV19 TGTGCCAGTAGTTCAACCGGGACAGGGGTTAATTCACCCCTCCACTTT CASSSTGTGVNSPLHF
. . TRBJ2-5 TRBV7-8 TGTGCCAGCAGCTCTAGGGTCAGCGGAGGGGGAGAGACCCAGTACTTC CASSSRVSGGGETQYF
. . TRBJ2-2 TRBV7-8 TGTGCCAGCGAAAGATGGGGGAGTTACACCGGGGAGCTGTTTTTT CASERWGSYTGELFF
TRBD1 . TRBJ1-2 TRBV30 TGTGCCTGGAGCCGACAGGGGACTAACTATGGCTACACCTTC CAWSRQGTNYGYTF
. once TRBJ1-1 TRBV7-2 . CASSLAPGGMGEQYFGPGNTEAFF
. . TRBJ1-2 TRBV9 TGTGCCAGCAGCGGCAGCCGATCAGGGATCGGCTGCACCTTC CASSGSRSGIGCTF
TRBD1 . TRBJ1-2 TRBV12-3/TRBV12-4 TGTGCCAGCAGCAGACAGGGAAGGTCTAGCTACACCTTC CASSRQGRSSYTF
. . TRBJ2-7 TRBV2 TGTGCCAGCAATTTACATCACTCCTACGAGCAGTACTTC CASNLHHSYEQYF
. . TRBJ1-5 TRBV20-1 TGCAGTGCTAGAGTGGAGGGCGGGGGACGCAATCAGCCCCAGCATTTT CSARVEGGGRNQPQHF
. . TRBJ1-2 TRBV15 TGTGCCACCAGCAGAGATTACTCGCAGGGGCGGCGAGGGTATGGCTACACCTTC CATSRDYSQGRRGYGYTF
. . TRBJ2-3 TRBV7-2 TGTGCCAGCAGCTTATCGACCTCTAGCACAGATACGCAGTATTTT CASSLSTSSTDTQYF
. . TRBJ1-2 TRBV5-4 TGTGCCAGCAGCTTAAAAGCTAACTATGGCTACACCTTC CASSLKANYGYTF
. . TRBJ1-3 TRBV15 TGTGCCACCAGCAGAGGGGGAGAGGCTGGAAACACCATATATTTT CATSRGGEAGNTIYF
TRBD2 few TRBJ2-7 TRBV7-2 TGTGCCAGCAGCCCTCGGGGGGACTACGAGCAGTACTTC CASSPRGDYEQYF
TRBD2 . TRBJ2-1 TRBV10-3 TGTGCCATCAAAGGAACCGGGACTAGCGGAGAGTACAATGAGCAGTTCTTC CAIKGTGTSGEYNEQFF
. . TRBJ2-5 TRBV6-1 TGTGCCAGCAGACAGGGAGCACAGACCCAGTACTTC CASRQGAQTQYF